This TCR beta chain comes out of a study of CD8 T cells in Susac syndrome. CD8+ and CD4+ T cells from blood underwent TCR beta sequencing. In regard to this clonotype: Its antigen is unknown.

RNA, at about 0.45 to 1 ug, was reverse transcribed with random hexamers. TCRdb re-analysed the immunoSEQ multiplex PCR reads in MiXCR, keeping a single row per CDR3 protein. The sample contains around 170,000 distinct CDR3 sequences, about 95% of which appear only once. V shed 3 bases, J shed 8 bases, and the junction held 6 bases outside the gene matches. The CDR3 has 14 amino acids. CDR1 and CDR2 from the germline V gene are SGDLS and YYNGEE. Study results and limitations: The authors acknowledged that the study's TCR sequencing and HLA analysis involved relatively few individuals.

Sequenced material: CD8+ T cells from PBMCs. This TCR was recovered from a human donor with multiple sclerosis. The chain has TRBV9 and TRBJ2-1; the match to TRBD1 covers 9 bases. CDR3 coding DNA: TGTGCCAGCAGCGCCACTACAGGGGGCGATGAGCAGTTCTTC. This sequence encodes CASSATTGGDEQFF.